Listed below are T cell receptor beta chains from one sample, sequenced in a study of blood T cell repertoires in COVID-19. Assay: immunoSEQ multiplex PCR; the TCRdb copy retains only in-frame clones and omits some. The sample has about 500,000 clones; 87% are singletons. Sequencing was done on a sample of PBMCs or T cells enriched from blood (not recorded which). The receptors come from a woman aged 18-29 years who had recovered from COVID-19. CDR3s include the opening cysteine and the closing phenylalanine or tryptophan. The D gene is left open where the match is weak. Size tells how often a clone was seen (once, few, many) or the class of an expanded clone, and some rows leave it out.

V gene: TRBV5-4
D gene: TRBD2
clone size: NA
J gene: TRBJ2-7
CDR3 protein: CASSLRAGAVYEQYF
CDR3 DNA: TGTGCCAGCAGCTTGAGAGCGGGGGCCGTCTACGAGCAGTACTTC

V gene: TRBV19
D gene: NA
clone size: NA
J gene: TRBJ1-2
CDR3 protein: CASSELGQVRIF
CDR3 DNA: TGTGCCAGTAGTGAATTGGGACAAGTGAGGATCTTC

V gene: TRBV7-9
D gene: NA
clone size: once
J gene: TRBJ2-5
CDR3 protein: CASSLPWRETQYF
CDR3 DNA: TGTGCCAGCAGTCTCCCTTGGAGAGAGACCCAGTACTTC

V gene: TRBV11-2
D gene: NA
clone size: NA
J gene: TRBJ1-3
CDR3 protein: CASSLGLSGFGGNTIYF
CDR3 DNA: TGTGCCAGCAGCTTAGGATTGAGCGGTTTCGGTGGGAACACCATATATTTT

V gene: TRBV5-4
D gene: TRBD1
clone size: NA
J gene: TRBJ1-2
CDR3 protein: CASSLAGQGTDYGYTF
CDR3 DNA: TGTGCCAGCAGCTTGGCGGGACAGGGCACCGACTATGGCTACACCTTC

V gene: TRBV12-3/TRBV12-4
D gene: NA
clone size: NA
J gene: TRBJ1-2
CDR3 protein: CASTGGGGYGYTF
CDR3 DNA: TGTGCCAGCACTGGGGGGGGAGGGTATGGCTACACCTTC

V gene: TRBV27
D gene: TRBD1
clone size: NA
J gene: TRBJ1-1
CDR3 protein: CASSLGARGTEAFF
CDR3 DNA: TGTGCCAGCAGTTTAGGGGCCAGGGGGACTGAAGCTTTCTTT

V gene: TRBV5-1
D gene: TRBD1
clone size: once
J gene: TRBJ1-1
CDR3 protein: CASSLGTAENTEAFF
CDR3 DNA: TGCGCCAGCAGCTTAGGGACAGCCGAGAACACTGAAGCTTTCTTT

V gene: TRBV14
D gene: TRBD1
clone size: NA
J gene: TRBJ1-6
CDR3 protein: CASSQSGTGRNSPLHF
CDR3 DNA: TGTGCCAGCAGCCAATCAGGGACAGGGAGAAATTCACCCCTCCACTTT

V gene: TRBV5-1
D gene: TRBD1
clone size: NA
J gene: TRBJ1-2
CDR3 protein: CASSLSGQFGYTF
CDR3 DNA: TGCGCCAGCAGCTTGTCGGGACAGTTTGGCTACACCTTC

V gene: TRBV27
D gene: TRBD1
clone size: NA
J gene: TRBJ1-2
CDR3 protein: CASSPRQGNYTF
CDR3 DNA: TGTGCCAGCAGTCCTAGACAGGGTAACTACACCTTC

V gene: TRBV5-1
D gene: NA
clone size: NA
J gene: TRBJ2-7
CDR3 protein: CASSLVGGAGEQYF
CDR3 DNA: TGCGCCAGCAGCTTGGTAGGAGGGGCAGGCGAGCAGTACTTC

V gene: TRBV25-1
D gene: NA
clone size: NA
J gene: TRBJ2-2
CDR3 protein: CASRGGVLDTGELFF
CDR3 DNA: TGTGCCAGCAGAGGGGGGGTATTGGACACCGGGGAGCTGTTTTTT

V gene: TRBV4-1
D gene: NA
clone size: NA
J gene: TRBJ1-1
CDR3 protein: CASSQTENTEAFF
CDR3 DNA: TGCGCCAGCAGTCAGACAGAGAACACTGAAGCTTTCTTT

V gene: TRBV12-5
D gene: TRBD1
clone size: many
J gene: TRBJ1-5
CDR3 protein: CASGATGTGTSNSNQPQHF
CDR3 DNA: TGTGCTAGTGGGGCGACCGGGACAGGGACGTCGAATAGCAATCAGCCCCAGCATTTT

V gene: TRBV5-1
D gene: TRBD2
clone size: once
J gene: TRBJ2-1
CDR3 protein: CASSTGGTSYNEQFF
CDR3 DNA: TGCGCCAGCAGCACCGGGGGGACTTCCTACAATGAGCAGTTCTTC

V gene: TRBV4-2
D gene: NA
clone size: NA
J gene: TRBJ1-4
CDR3 protein: CASSQGRNEKLFF
CDR3 DNA: TGTGCCAGCAGCCAAGGCAGAAATGAAAAACTGTTTTTT

V gene: TRBV5-5
D gene: TRBD2
clone size: NA
J gene: TRBJ2-3
CDR3 protein: CASTLLAGGRTDTQYF
CDR3 DNA: TGTGCCAGCACCCTACTAGCGGGGGGGCGCACAGATACGCAGTATTTT

V gene: TRBV19
D gene: TRBD1
clone size: NA
J gene: TRBJ1-1
CDR3 protein: CASSIRGPNTEAFF
CDR3 DNA: TGTGCCAGTAGTATAAGGGGGCCAAACACTGAAGCTTTCTTT

V gene: TRBV2
D gene: TRBD1
clone size: NA
J gene: TRBJ1-1
CDR3 protein: CASSEYPTGGSRTEAFF
CDR3 DNA: TGTGCCAGCAGTGAATATCCTACAGGGGGCTCAAGAACTGAAGCTTTCTTT

V gene: TRBV12-3/TRBV12-4
D gene: TRBD1
clone size: NA
J gene: TRBJ2-7
CDR3 protein: CASSGDSQAEQYF
CDR3 DNA: TGTGCCAGCAGTGGGGACAGTCAAGCCGAGCAGTACTTC

V gene: TRBV11-3
D gene: TRBD2
clone size: NA
J gene: TRBJ2-5
CDR3 protein: CASSFGGAGGQETQYF
CDR3 DNA: TGTGCCAGCAGCTTCGGTGGAGCGGGGGGCCAAGAGACCCAGTACTTC